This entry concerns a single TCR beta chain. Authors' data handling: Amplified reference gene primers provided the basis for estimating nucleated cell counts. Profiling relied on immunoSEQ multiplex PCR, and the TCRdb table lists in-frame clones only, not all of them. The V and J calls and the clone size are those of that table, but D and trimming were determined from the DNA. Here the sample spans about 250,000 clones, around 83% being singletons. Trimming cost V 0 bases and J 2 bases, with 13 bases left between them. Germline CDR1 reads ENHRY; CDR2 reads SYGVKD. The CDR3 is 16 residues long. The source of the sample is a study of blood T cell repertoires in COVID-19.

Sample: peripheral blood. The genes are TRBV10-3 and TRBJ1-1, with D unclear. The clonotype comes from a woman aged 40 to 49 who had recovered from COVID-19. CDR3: CAISESMAGFNTEAFF. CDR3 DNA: TGTGCCATCAGTGAGTCGATGGCAGGCTTTAACACTGAAGCTTTCTTT.